The rows below give T cell receptor beta chains drawn from one sample of a study of T-cell memory formation after mild COVID-19. TCRdb recomputed calls from the 5' RACE reads with MiXCR, one row per CDR3 protein. The sample has around 420,000 distinct CDR3 sequences, more than 20% seen once. Sequenced material: PBMCs or a T cell subset sorted from them (not recorded which). The receptor set was obtained from an adult woman who had mild COVID-19 (a few samples of this study predate the infection). Cell type and time point are not known. CDR3s include the opening cysteine and the closing phenylalanine or tryptophan. D genes are given only for firm matches. Rows may omit the clone size; those that give it use once, few, many or a size class.

d_gene	abundance	v_gene	j_gene	CDR3aa	CDR3nt
.	few	TRBV5-6	TRBJ2-1	CASSQTPGAEEQFF	TGTGCCAGCAGCCAAACCCCGGGGGCGGAGGAGCAGTTCTTC
TRBD2	.	TRBV7-2	TRBJ2-3	CASSFRAGSTSTDTQYF	TGTGCCAGCAGCTTTAGAGCGGGAAGCACTAGCACAGATACGCAGTATTTT
.	few	TRBV29-1	TRBJ2-7	CSVEGSPYEQYF	TGCAGCGTTGAAGGCAGTCCCTACGAGCAGTACTTC
TRBD1	.	TRBV19	TRBJ2-7	CASSLRGQGNNEQYF	TGTGCCAGTAGTCTCAGGGGACAGGGGAATAACGAGCAGTACTTC
.	.	TRBV6-5	TRBJ2-1	CASRFGGRRNNEQFF	TGTGCCAGCCGTTTTGGGGGGCGGAGAAACAATGAGCAGTTCTTC
.	few	TRBV5-5	TRBJ2-1	CASSPWEARNEQFF	TGTGCCAGCAGCCCCTGGGAGGCGAGGAATGAGCAGTTCTTC
.	.	TRBV27	TRBJ2-3	CASSPRRGGTDTQYF	TGTGCCAGCAGCCCCCGGAGGGGGGGAACAGATACGCAGTATTTT
.	few	TRBV20-1	TRBJ1-1	CSATPQAVARSTEAFF	TGCAGTGCTACTCCCCAGGCAGTCGCAAGGAGCACTGAAGCTTTCTTT
.	many	TRBV12-3/TRBV12-4	TRBJ2-3	CASSGPNPGDTQYF	TGTGCCAGCAGCGGACCTAACCCAGGGGATACGCAGTATTTT
.	.	TRBV30	TRBJ2-5	CAWSAQGSQETQYF	TGTGCCTGGAGTGCCCAGGGTTCCCAAGAGACCCAGTACTTC
.	few	TRBV5-1	TRBJ2-1	CASSLLGTELRDNEQFF	TGCGCCAGCAGCTTGTTGGGGACCGAGCTACGGGACAATGAGCAGTTCTTC
.	many	TRBV7-2	TRBJ2-1	CASSFLNEQFF	TGTGCCAGCAGCTTCCTCAATGAGCAGTTCTTC
.	.	TRBV11-2	TRBJ1-4	CASSLVVREKLFF	TGTGCCAGCAGCTTAGTGGTTCGTGAAAAACTGTTTTTT
.	.	TRBV29-1	TRBJ2-5	CSVTDRGETQYF	TGCAGCGTTACCGACAGAGGAGAGACCCAGTACTTC
TRBD1	few	TRBV24-1	TRBJ1-6	CATSDLTETRQGDNSPLHF	TGTGCCACCAGTGATTTGACGGAGACCCGACAGGGAGATAATTCACCCCTCCACTTT
.	few	TRBV19	TRBJ2-3	CASSTDSGTDTQYF	TGTGCCAGTAGTACCGACAGTGGCACAGATACGCAGTATTTT
TRBD2	few	TRBV20-1	TRBJ2-7	CSASGRAREQYF	TGCAGTGCTAGCGGGAGGGCCCGGGAGCAGTACTTC
.	.	TRBV27	TRBJ1-5	CASQGAGNQPQHF	TGTGCCAGCCAGGGAGCGGGTAATCAGCCCCAGCATTTT
TRBD1	few	TRBV10-3	TRBJ1-5	CAISEADRGGNQPQHF	TGTGCCATCAGTGAGGCTGACAGGGGAGGCAATCAGCCCCAGCATTTT
TRBD1	.	TRBV20-1	TRBJ2-3	CSTFRQGATDTQYF	TGCAGTACCTTTCGACAGGGGGCTACAGATACGCAGTATTTT
TRBD2	few	TRBV7-2	TRBJ2-3	CASSLGTSGGLRDTQYF	TGTGCCAGCAGCCTCGGGACTAGCGGGGGCCTTCGGGATACGCAGTATTTT
.	few	TRBV7-6	TRBJ1-2	CASSLGSAYGYTF	TGTGCCAGCAGCTTAGGGTCAGCCTATGGCTACACCTTC
.	few	TRBV19	TRBJ1-2	CASSMASGSGYTF	TGTGCCAGTAGTATGGCGTCAGGGAGCGGCTACACCTTC
TRBD1	.	TRBV14	TRBJ2-7	CASSRQGTSGEQYF	TGTGCCAGCAGCCGACAGGGGACGTCTGGTGAGCAGTACTTC
.	.	TRBV7-9	TRBJ1-2	CASSSTVPRGGYTF	TGTGCCAGCAGCTCGACCGTCCCAAGAGGTGGCTACACCTTC
.	.	TRBV5-5	TRBJ1-4	CASASPVGGVGEKLFF	TGTGCCAGCGCCTCCCCGGTGGGGGGGGTTGGGGAAAAACTGTTTTTT
.	.	TRBV7-9	TRBJ2-5	CASSRSRLGGETQYF	TGTGCCAGCAGCCGGAGCCGCCTCGGGGGAGAGACCCAGTACTTC
.	.	TRBV5-4	TRBJ2-1	CASSLERLADYNEQFF	TGTGCCAGCAGCTTGGAGCGGCTAGCTGACTACAATGAGCAGTTCTTC
TRBD1	.	TRBV29-1	TRBJ1-3	CSASEGAGGNTIYF	TGCAGCGCCTCTGAGGGGGCGGGTGGAAACACCATATATTTT
.	few	TRBV6-6	TRBJ2-5	CASRWERQETQYF	TGTGCCAGCAGGTGGGAGAGGCAAGAGACCCAGTACTTC
TRBD1	many	TRBV27	TRBJ1-1	CASSRTTGWTEAFF	TGTGCCAGCAGTCGGACGACAGGGTGGACTGAAGCTTTCTTT
TRBD2	.	TRBV12-3/TRBV12-4	TRBJ2-3	CASSLLPSGYTDTQYF	TGTGCCAGCAGTTTATTACCTAGCGGATACACAGATACGCAGTATTTT
.	.	TRBV28	TRBJ2-2	CASSLPRVGQNTGELFF	TGTGCCAGCAGTTTACCTAGGGTAGGACAGAACACCGGGGAGCTGTTTTTT
.	few	TRBV18	TRBJ2-1	CASSPERASNEQFF	TGTGCCAGCTCACCAGAGCGGGCCAGCAATGAGCAGTTCTTC
.	.	TRBV9	TRBJ2-3	CASSAYRDSIADTQYF	TGTGCCAGCAGCGCGTACCGGGACTCTATCGCAGATACGCAGTATTTT
.	.	TRBV9	TRBJ2-1	CASSVIGSSYNEQFF	TGTGCCAGCAGCGTGATTGGGTCGTCCTACAATGAGCAGTTCTTC
TRBD2	.	TRBV20-1	TRBJ2-7	CSARGLAGVGEQYF	TGCAGTGCTAGGGGACTAGCGGGAGTAGGTGAGCAGTACTTC
.	.	TRBV7-6	TRBJ2-2	CASSSTDSRAGELFF	TGTGCCAGCAGCTCGACAGATTCGAGAGCCGGGGAGCTGTTTTTT
.	.	TRBV12-3/TRBV12-4	TRBJ2-5	CASSFAGAQQETQYF	TGTGCCAGCAGTTTCGCGGGGGCCCAGCAAGAGACCCAGTACTTC
TRBD1	.	TRBV7-9	TRBJ2-7	CASSPPDRGYEQYF	TGTGCCAGCAGCCCGCCGGACAGGGGATACGAGCAGTACTTC
.	few	TRBV7-9	TRBJ1-2	CASSLGFVGLLDSGYTF	TGTGCCAGCAGCTTAGGGTTTGTTGGCCTTCTGGACTCTGGCTACACCTTC